The clone carrying this TCR beta chain was seen a few times. The data originate from a study of blood T cell repertoires in COVID-19. The CDR3 runs to 17 residues. Trimming left V 0 bases short and J 0 bases short, with 9 bases between. Germline CDR1 and CDR2: LNHDA and SQIVND (reference sequence). The protocol was immunoSEQ multiplex PCR, while the TCRdb copy is restricted to in-frame clones and leaves out a portion. The sample comprises over 150,000 clones, just under 85% of which are singletons, and approximately 2.6% rests with the top ten. This chain connects TRBV19 to TRBJ1-6, with D uncertain. Sample: peripheral blood. This TCR derives from a woman over 75 with COVID-19, enrolled during active disease. CDR3 DNA: TGTGCCAGTAGTATAGACACGACAAGCTCCTATAATTCACCCCTCCACTTT. Residues: CASSIDTTSSYNSPLHF.